One and the same sample provided the 6 T cell receptor beta chains below, sequenced in a study of blood T cells in healthy people across ages. Primed by a sample-barcoded 5' primer and a J-beta primer mix, a second PCR proceeded for about 6 to 12 cycles. TCRdb ran MiXCR on the 5' RACE reads and lists one entry per CDR3 protein. The table records over a million distinct CDR3 sequences, roughly 59% of them present only once. Material: blood. These receptors were obtained from a man between 18 and 35 years old in good health.

This clonotype was recorded many times. The V and J genes are TRBV10-3 and TRBJ2-7; no firm D call. There are 15 residues in the CDR3. The V and J ends lost 0 bases and 4 bases respectively, with 13 bases between them. Germline V gives CDR1 ENHRY, CDR2 SYGVKD. CDR3: CAISESDRPGYEQYF. The CDR3 DNA is TGTGCCATCAGTGAGTCAGACCGCCCTGGGTACGAGCAGTACTTC.

This clonotype occurred once. The chain recombines TRBV27 with TRBJ2-3; 10 nucleotides align to TRBD2. The CDR3 runs 15 residues. V lost 3 bases, J lost 3 bases, and 3 bases stayed unmatched. Germline loops: CDR1 MNHEY, CDR2 SMNVEV (reference sequence). The CDR3 is CASSFTSGITDTQYF. In nucleotides, the CDR3 is TGTGCCAGCAGTTTCACTAGCGGGATTACAGATACGCAGTATTTT.

The gene calls are TRBV5-1 and TRBJ2-7, with TRBD1 matching 8 bases. Germline CDR1 SGHRS, CDR2 YFSETQ. This CDR3 spans 15 amino acids. Trimming removed 2 bases from V and 3 bases from J; junction bases left unmatched: 7. The CDR3 DNA reads TGCGCCAGCAGCTTTGGACAGGGTACTCTCTACGAGCAGTACTTC. The encoded protein is CASSFGQGTLYEQYF.

This clonotype was recorded a few times. V and J are TRBV5-1 and TRBJ2-7; no reliable D call. V was trimmed by 2 bases and J by 5 bases, leaving 11 bases between them. This CDR3 is 13 amino acids long. Per the germline V gene, CDR1 is SGHRS and CDR2 is YFSETQ. The CDR3 here is CASSFSGIHEQYF. The CDR3 DNA follows: TGCGCCAGCAGCTTTTCGGGTATCCACGAGCAGTACTTC. Filled out from reference TRBV5-1 and TRBJ2-7, the complete variable domain reads KAGVTQTPRYLIKTRGQQVTLSCSPISGHRSVSWYQQTPGQGLQFLFEYFSETQRNKGNFPGRFSGRQFSNSRSEMNVSTLELGDSALYLCASSFSGIHEQYFGPGTRLTVT.

A note on this clonotype: A much more abundant neighbour one base away suggests this may be a read error. The chain employs TRBV6-2 or TRBV6-3 and TRBJ2-3, with D unresolved. Trimming left V 2 bases short and J 5 bases short, with 2 bases between. The CDR3 length is 11 residues. CDR1 MNHEY and CDR2 SVGEGT come from the germline V gene. The CDR3 protein is CASSYKDTQYF. The CDR3 DNA follows: TGTGCCAGCAGTTACAAAGATACGCAGTATTTT.

The rearrangement joins TRBV6-5 to TRBJ2-4; tentative D call: TRBD1 (6 bases). TRBJ2-7 matches the DNA end more closely, so the J call is doubtful. From germline, CDR1 is MNHEY and CDR2 SVGAGI. The CDR3 consists of 14 residues. The CDR3 DNA follows: TGTGCCAGCCAGACTATCGTGGGGGCCGACGAGCAGTACTTC. Amino acid sequence: CASQTIVGADEQYF.